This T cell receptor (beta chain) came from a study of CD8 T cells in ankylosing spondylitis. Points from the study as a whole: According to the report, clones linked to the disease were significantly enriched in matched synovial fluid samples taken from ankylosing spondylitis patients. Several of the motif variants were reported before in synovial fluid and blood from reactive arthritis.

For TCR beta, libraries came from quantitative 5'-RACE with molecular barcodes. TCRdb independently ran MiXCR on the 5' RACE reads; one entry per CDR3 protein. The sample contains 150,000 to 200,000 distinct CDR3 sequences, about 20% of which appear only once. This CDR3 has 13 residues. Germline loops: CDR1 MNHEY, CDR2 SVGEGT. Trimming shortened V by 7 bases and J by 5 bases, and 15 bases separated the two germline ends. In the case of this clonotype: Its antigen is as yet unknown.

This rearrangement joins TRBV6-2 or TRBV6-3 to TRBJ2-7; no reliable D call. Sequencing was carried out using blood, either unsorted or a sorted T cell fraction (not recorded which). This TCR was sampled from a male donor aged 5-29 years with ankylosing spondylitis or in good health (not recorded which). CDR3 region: CASKVSLAHEQYF. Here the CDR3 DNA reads TGTGCCAGCAAGGTGAGCCTGGCCCACGAGCAGTACTTC.